This TCR beta chain is drawn from a study of radiation and T cells in renal cell carcinoma. The method was immunoSEQ multiplex PCR; TCRdb's version includes in-frame clones alone and lacks a portion of them. The sample yields around 46,000 clones, approximately 83% seen once. The V and J ends lost 4 bases and 8 bases respectively, with 17 bases between them. The CDR3 has 14 amino acids. Germline V gene sequence: CDR1 SQVTM, CDR2 ANQGSEA. Time point described: baseline pretreatment blood. The treatment was: 15 Gy SBRT to primary tumor, nephrectomy 4 weeks later. The input for sequencing was blood, taken from a patient whose treatment included radiotherapy and nephrectomy. The sequence was collected from a woman in her 70s with renal cell carcinoma. This chain uses TRBV29-1 with TRBJ2-2; D is perhaps TRBD1 (7 bases). Here the CDR3 reads CSVGGTADGGELFF. DNA of the CDR3: TGCAGCGTTGGCGGGACAGCTGACGGAGGGGAGCTGTTTTTT.